The following is a TCR beta chain sequence with its context. The record originates from a study of blood T cell repertoires in COVID-19. Background on the study: Spain, Italy and the United States supplied samples that represented acute and convalescent COVID-19.

In the source study's methods: The authors estimated nucleated cell counts from reference gene primer amplification. Some clones are missing from TCRdb's copy, which holds only in-frame ones; the method was immunoSEQ multiplex PCR. V, J and clone size derive from that table, while D and trimming were established from the DNA sequence. The repertoire holds some 120,000 clones, with around nine tenths as singletons. Trimming took 5 bases from V and 9 from J; bases not matched to a gene: 3. The CDR3 spans 13 residues. CDR1 is MNHEY and CDR2 is SMNVEV in the germline V gene (reference sequence). The TCR sequence derives from a man in his fifties or sixties with acute or convalescent COVID-19. The J gene is TRBJ1-5, the V gene TRBV27; 11 nucleotides line up with TRBD1. The material sequenced was peripheral blood. CDR3 nucleotides: TGTGCCAGCAGTCTGGGACAGGGGGTGCCCCAGCATTTT. Translation: CASSLGQGVPQHF.